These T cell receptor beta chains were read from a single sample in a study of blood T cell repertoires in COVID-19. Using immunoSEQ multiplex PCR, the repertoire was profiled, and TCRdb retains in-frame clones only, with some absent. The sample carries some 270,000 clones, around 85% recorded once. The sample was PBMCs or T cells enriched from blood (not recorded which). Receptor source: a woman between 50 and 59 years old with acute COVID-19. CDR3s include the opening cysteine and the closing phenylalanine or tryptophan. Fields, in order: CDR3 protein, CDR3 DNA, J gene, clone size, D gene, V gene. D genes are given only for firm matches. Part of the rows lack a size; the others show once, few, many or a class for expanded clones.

CDR3 protein: CASSSPSGGLSNEQFF
CDR3 DNA: TGTGCCAGCAGCTCGCCTAGCGGGGGGCTTTCCAATGAGCAGTTCTTC
J gene: TRBJ2-1
clone size: -
D gene: TRBD2
V gene: TRBV7-9

CDR3 protein: CSAAQAENTEAFF
CDR3 DNA: TGCAGCGCCGCCCAGGCCGAGAACACTGAAGCTTTCTTT
J gene: TRBJ1-1
clone size: -
D gene: -
V gene: TRBV29-1

CDR3 protein: CAWSDPGTGSNGGYTF
CDR3 DNA: TGTGCCTGGAGTGACCCTGGGACAGGGAGTAACGGTGGCTACACCTTC
J gene: TRBJ1-2
clone size: once
D gene: TRBD1
V gene: TRBV30

CDR3 protein: CASSLTGPSGYTF
CDR3 DNA: TGTGCCAGCAGTCTTACAGGTCCCTCCGGCTACACCTTC
J gene: TRBJ1-2
clone size: -
D gene: -
V gene: TRBV6-2/TRBV6-3

CDR3 protein: CAWRGHEKAFF
CDR3 DNA: TGTGCCTGGAGGGGACACGAGAAAGCTTTCTTT
J gene: TRBJ1-1
clone size: -
D gene: -
V gene: TRBV30

CDR3 protein: CASSLQRGSADTQYF
CDR3 DNA: TGCGCCAGCAGCTTGCAGCGGGGTAGTGCAGATACGCAGTATTTT
J gene: TRBJ2-3
clone size: -
D gene: TRBD2
V gene: TRBV5-1

CDR3 protein: CASSVNSIGGAGYGYTF
CDR3 DNA: TGTGCCAGCAGCGTCAACAGTATAGGGGGCGCGGGCTATGGCTACACCTTC
J gene: TRBJ1-2
clone size: -
D gene: TRBD1
V gene: TRBV9

CDR3 protein: CAWSVNPGTYEQYF
CDR3 DNA: TGTGCCTGGAGTGTAAATCCAGGAACCTACGAGCAGTACTTC
J gene: TRBJ2-7
clone size: -
D gene: -
V gene: TRBV30

CDR3 protein: CASSLAATGNTIYF
CDR3 DNA: TGTGCCAGCAGCTTAGCAGCAACTGGAAACACCATATATTTT
J gene: TRBJ1-3
clone size: -
D gene: -
V gene: TRBV7-8

CDR3 protein: CASSQPIGGGSTEAFF
CDR3 DNA: TGTGCCAGCAGCCAACCTATCGGGGGAGGCAGTACTGAAGCTTTCTTT
J gene: TRBJ1-1
clone size: -
D gene: -
V gene: TRBV3-1/TRBV3-2

CDR3 protein: CASSYDRGGPFEQFF
CDR3 DNA: TGTGCCAGCAGTTACGATCGGGGGGGCCCGTTTGAGCAGTTCTTC
J gene: TRBJ2-1
clone size: once
D gene: TRBD2
V gene: TRBV6-2/TRBV6-3

CDR3 protein: CSVEGDRRNTGELFF
CDR3 DNA: TGCAGCGTTGAAGGGGACAGGCGAAACACCGGGGAGCTGTTTTTT
J gene: TRBJ2-2
clone size: -
D gene: TRBD1
V gene: TRBV29-1

CDR3 protein: CASSQEPSGGSRLYEQYF
CDR3 DNA: TGCGCCAGCAGCCAAGAACCTAGCGGGGGGTCGCGACTCTACGAGCAGTACTTC
J gene: TRBJ2-7
clone size: -
D gene: TRBD2
V gene: TRBV4-3

CDR3 protein: CASSIVQGVEAFF
CDR3 DNA: TGTGCCAGTAGTATAGTTCAGGGGGTAGAAGCTTTCTTT
J gene: TRBJ1-1
clone size: -
D gene: TRBD1
V gene: TRBV19

CDR3 protein: CASSQESGNYGYTF
CDR3 DNA: TGCGCCAGCAGCCAAGAATCCGGGAACTATGGCTACACCTTC
J gene: TRBJ1-2
clone size: -
D gene: -
V gene: TRBV4-3

CDR3 protein: CASSAGTMAGNTIYF
CDR3 DNA: TGTGCCAGCAGCGCCGGGACAATGGCTGGAAACACCATATATTTT
J gene: TRBJ1-3
clone size: -
D gene: -
V gene: TRBV9

CDR3 protein: CASGTSTGNYGYTF
CDR3 DNA: TGTGCTAGTGGTACATCGACAGGCAACTATGGCTACACCTTC
J gene: TRBJ1-2
clone size: -
D gene: -
V gene: TRBV12-5

CDR3 protein: CASSGAGQGVYGYTF
CDR3 DNA: TGTGCCAGCAGCGGTGCGGGACAGGGGGTCTATGGCTACACCTTC
J gene: TRBJ1-2
clone size: -
D gene: TRBD1
V gene: TRBV9

CDR3 protein: CASSFSSSNSPLHF
CDR3 DNA: TGTGCCAGCAGTTTCTCTAGTAGTAATTCACCCCTCCACTTT
J gene: TRBJ1-6
clone size: few
D gene: -
V gene: TRBV27

CDR3 protein: CASSQEFGENQPQHF
CDR3 DNA: TGTGCCAGCAGCCAAGAATTCGGGGAGAATCAGCCCCAGCATTTT
J gene: TRBJ1-5
clone size: -
D gene: -
V gene: TRBV3-1/TRBV3-2

CDR3 protein: CASSMATTVYGYTF
CDR3 DNA: TGTGCCAGTAGTATGGCTACGACAGTCTATGGCTACACCTTC
J gene: TRBJ1-2
clone size: -
D gene: -
V gene: TRBV19

CDR3 protein: CASSSGLGQNTEAFF
CDR3 DNA: TGTGCCAGCAGTTCGGGATTGGGACAGAACACTGAAGCTTTCTTT
J gene: TRBJ1-1
clone size: -
D gene: -
V gene: TRBV6-6

CDR3 protein: CASHRVTYEQYF
CDR3 DNA: TGTGCCTCCCACAGGGTAACCTACGAGCAGTACTTC
J gene: TRBJ2-7
clone size: -
D gene: -
V gene: TRBV2

CDR3 protein: CASSPPGTGAGTF
CDR3 DNA: TGTGCCAGCAGCCCCCCCGGGACAGGGGCTGGCACCTTC
J gene: TRBJ1-2
clone size: -
D gene: TRBD1
V gene: TRBV7-9

CDR3 protein: CASSALGTRSSGNTIYF
CDR3 DNA: TGTGCCAGCAGTGCCCTAGGGACACGTTCCTCTGGAAACACCATATATTTT
J gene: TRBJ1-3
clone size: -
D gene: -
V gene: TRBV6-1

CDR3 protein: CASSVAGRNTIYF
CDR3 DNA: TGTGCCAGCAGCGTGGCTGGTCGAAACACCATATATTTT
J gene: TRBJ1-3
clone size: -
D gene: -
V gene: TRBV9

CDR3 protein: CASRQGYGYTF
CDR3 DNA: TGTGCCAGCAGGCAGGGTTATGGCTACACCTTC
J gene: TRBJ1-2
clone size: -
D gene: -
V gene: TRBV6-5

CDR3 protein: CASTPQARGNMNTEAFF
CDR3 DNA: TGTGCCAGCACCCCCCAAGCTCGCGGAAACATGAACACTGAAGCTTTCTTT
J gene: TRBJ1-1
clone size: -
D gene: -
V gene: TRBV2

CDR3 protein: CASSFQGGAGETQYF
CDR3 DNA: TGTGCCAGCAGCTTTCAAGGGGGCGCCGGGGAGACCCAGTACTTC
J gene: TRBJ2-5
clone size: -
D gene: TRBD1
V gene: TRBV5-5

CDR3 protein: CASSPSYRGTNEKLFF
CDR3 DNA: TGTGCCAGCAGCCCATCCTACAGGGGAACTAATGAAAAACTGTTTTTT
J gene: TRBJ1-4
clone size: once
D gene: TRBD1
V gene: TRBV7-2

CDR3 protein: CASSLDSLSGNTIYF
CDR3 DNA: TGTGCCAGCAGCTTAGACAGCCTCTCTGGAAACACCATATATTTT
J gene: TRBJ1-3
clone size: -
D gene: -
V gene: TRBV5-4

CDR3 protein: CASSVDGRTYNEQFF
CDR3 DNA: TGTGCCAGCAGCGTAGATGGCAGAACCTACAATGAGCAGTTCTTC
J gene: TRBJ2-1
clone size: -
D gene: -
V gene: TRBV9

CDR3 protein: CASRGGDNQPQHF
CDR3 DNA: TGTGCCAGCAGGGGAGGGGACAATCAGCCCCAGCATTTT
J gene: TRBJ1-5
clone size: few
D gene: -
V gene: TRBV11-2

CDR3 protein: CAWSSERGGLNNEQFF
CDR3 DNA: TGTGCCTGGTCCTCAGAGAGGGGGGGGCTAAACAATGAGCAGTTCTTC
J gene: TRBJ2-1
clone size: -
D gene: -
V gene: TRBV30

CDR3 protein: CASSHRGLNTDTQYF
CDR3 DNA: TGTGCCAGCTCGCACAGGGGTCTAAACACAGATACGCAGTATTTT
J gene: TRBJ2-3
clone size: -
D gene: TRBD1
V gene: TRBV18

CDR3 protein: CASRPGQDINYGYTF
CDR3 DNA: TGTGCCAGCAGGCCTGGACAGGATATAAACTATGGCTACACCTTC
J gene: TRBJ1-2
clone size: -
D gene: TRBD1
V gene: TRBV6-5

CDR3 protein: CASRAGQGAPEAFF
CDR3 DNA: TGTGCCAGCAGGGCCGGACAGGGGGCACCTGAAGCTTTCTTT
J gene: TRBJ1-1
clone size: -
D gene: TRBD1
V gene: TRBV6-5

CDR3 protein: CASSGVRGGGGEQFF
CDR3 DNA: TGTGCCAGCAGCGGGGTTCGGGGAGGTGGGGGTGAGCAGTTCTTC
J gene: TRBJ2-1
clone size: few
D gene: -
V gene: TRBV9

CDR3 protein: CASRGGGATDTQYF
CDR3 DNA: TGCGCCAGCAGGGGCGGGGGGGCTACAGATACGCAGTATTTT
J gene: TRBJ2-3
clone size: -
D gene: TRBD2
V gene: TRBV5-1